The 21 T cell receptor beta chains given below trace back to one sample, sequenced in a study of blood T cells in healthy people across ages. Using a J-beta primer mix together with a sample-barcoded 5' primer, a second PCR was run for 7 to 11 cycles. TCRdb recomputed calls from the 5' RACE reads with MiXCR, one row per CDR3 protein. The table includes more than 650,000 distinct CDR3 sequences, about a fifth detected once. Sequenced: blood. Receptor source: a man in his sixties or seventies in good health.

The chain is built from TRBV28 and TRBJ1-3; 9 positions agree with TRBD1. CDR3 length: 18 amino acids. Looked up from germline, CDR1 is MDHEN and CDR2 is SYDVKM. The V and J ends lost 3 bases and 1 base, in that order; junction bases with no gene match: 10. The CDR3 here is CASSFGGQGGWSGNTIYF. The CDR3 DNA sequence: TGTGCCAGCAGTTTCGGGGGACAGGGAGGTTGGTCTGGAAACACCATATATTTT.

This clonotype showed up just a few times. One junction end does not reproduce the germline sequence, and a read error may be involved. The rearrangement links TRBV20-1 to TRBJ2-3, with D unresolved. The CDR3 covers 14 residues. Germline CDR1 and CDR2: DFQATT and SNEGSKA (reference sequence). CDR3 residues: CSARDSVTTDTRYF. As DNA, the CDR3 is TGCAGTGCTAGAGATTCCGTTACCACAGATACGCGGTATTTT.

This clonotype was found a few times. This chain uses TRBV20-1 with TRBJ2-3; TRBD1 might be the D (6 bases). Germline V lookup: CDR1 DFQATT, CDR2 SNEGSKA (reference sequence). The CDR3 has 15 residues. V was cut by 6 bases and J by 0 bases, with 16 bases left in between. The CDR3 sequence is CSAIRQDPSTDTQYF. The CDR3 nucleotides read TGCAGTGCGATCCGACAGGACCCTAGCACAGATACGCAGTATTTT.

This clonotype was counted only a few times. CDR3 sequence reads: CSVEVGQTYEQYF. The DNA for the CDR3 is TGCAGCGTTGAAGTGGGACAAACCTACGAGCAGTACTTC. The chain links TRBV29-1 to TRBJ2-7; D might be TRBD1 (6 bases). Germline-derived CDR1 and CDR2 are SQVTM and ANQGSEA. The V end lost 1 base, the J end lost 2 bases, and 9 bases lay between the germline ends. The CDR3 covers 13 residues.

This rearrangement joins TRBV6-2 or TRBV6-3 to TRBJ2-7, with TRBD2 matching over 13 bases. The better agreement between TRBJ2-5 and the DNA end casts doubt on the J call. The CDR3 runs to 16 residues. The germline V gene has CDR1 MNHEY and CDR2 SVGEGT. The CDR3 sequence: CASRRLAGGIEETQYF. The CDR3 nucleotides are TGTGCCAGCAGAAGACTAGCGGGAGGCATAGAAGAGACCCAGTACTTC.

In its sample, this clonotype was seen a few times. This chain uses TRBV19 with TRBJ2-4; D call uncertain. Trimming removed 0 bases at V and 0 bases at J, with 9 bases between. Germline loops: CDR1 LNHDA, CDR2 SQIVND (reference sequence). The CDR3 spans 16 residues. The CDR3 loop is CASSIETALAKNIQYF. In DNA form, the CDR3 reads TGTGCCAGTAGTATAGAAACAGCCCTAGCCAAAAACATTCAGTACTTC.

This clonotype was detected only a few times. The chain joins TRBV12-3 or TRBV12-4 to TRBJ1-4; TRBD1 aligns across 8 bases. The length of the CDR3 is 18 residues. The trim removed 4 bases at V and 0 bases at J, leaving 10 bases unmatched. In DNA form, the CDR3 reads TGTGCCAGCAGTTCCCCCCGGGACAGGAGTGCAACTAATGAAAAACTGTTTTTT. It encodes CASSSPRDRSATNEKLFF.

CDR3 nucleotide sequence: TGCAGTGCTGTAGCGGGGGGGAGGTACGAGCAGTACTTC. Its translation is CSAVAGGRYEQYF. The chain employs TRBV20-1 and TRBJ2-5; 11 positions match TRBD2. The better agreement between TRBJ2-7 and the DNA end casts doubt on the J call. Germline values: CDR1 DFQATT, CDR2 SNEGSKA (reference sequence). This CDR3 contains 13 residues.

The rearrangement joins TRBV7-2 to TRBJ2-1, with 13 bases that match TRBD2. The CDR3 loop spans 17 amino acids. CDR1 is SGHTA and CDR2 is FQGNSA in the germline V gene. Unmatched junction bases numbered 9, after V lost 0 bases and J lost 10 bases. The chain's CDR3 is CASSLAFWTSGREEQFF. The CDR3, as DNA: TGTGCCAGCAGCTTAGCGTTTTGGACTAGCGGGAGAGAGGAGCAGTTCTTC.

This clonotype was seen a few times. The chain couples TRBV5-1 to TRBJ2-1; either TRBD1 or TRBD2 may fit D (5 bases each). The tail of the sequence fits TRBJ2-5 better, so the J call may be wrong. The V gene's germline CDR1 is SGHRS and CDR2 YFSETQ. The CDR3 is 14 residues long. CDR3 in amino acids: CASSLQAGVETQYF. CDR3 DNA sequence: TGCGCCAGCAGCTTACAGGCGGGTGTGGAGACCCAGTACTTC.

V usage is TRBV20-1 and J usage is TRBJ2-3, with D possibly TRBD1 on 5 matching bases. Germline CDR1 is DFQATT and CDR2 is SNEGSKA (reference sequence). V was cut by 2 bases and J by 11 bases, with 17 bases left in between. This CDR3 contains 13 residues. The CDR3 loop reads CSARSPDNLGQYF. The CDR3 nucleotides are TGCAGTGCTAGATCACCGGACAATCTAGGGCAGTATTTT.

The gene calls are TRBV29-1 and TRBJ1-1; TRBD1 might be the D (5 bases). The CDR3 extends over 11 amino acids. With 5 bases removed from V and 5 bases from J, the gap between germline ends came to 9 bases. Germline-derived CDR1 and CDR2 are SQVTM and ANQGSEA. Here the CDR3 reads CSVPGATEAFF. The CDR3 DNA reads TGCAGCGTTCCCGGGGCGACTGAAGCTTTCTTT.

The CDR3 here is CASSSFGGSGNTIYF. CDR3 DNA sequence: TGTGCCAGCAGTTCCTTCGGGGGTTCTGGAAACACCATATATTTT. The chain joins TRBV12-3 or TRBV12-4 to TRBJ1-3; TRBD1 is a possible D gene (5 bases). The CDR3 runs to 15 residues. Trimming shortened V by 4 bases and J by 1 base, and 11 bases separated the two germline ends.

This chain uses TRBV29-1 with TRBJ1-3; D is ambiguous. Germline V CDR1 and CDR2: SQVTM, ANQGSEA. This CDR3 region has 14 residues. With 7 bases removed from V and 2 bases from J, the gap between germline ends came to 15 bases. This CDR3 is CSATGGETGNTIYF. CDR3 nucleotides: TGCAGCGCCACGGGCGGCGAAACTGGAAACACCATATATTTT.

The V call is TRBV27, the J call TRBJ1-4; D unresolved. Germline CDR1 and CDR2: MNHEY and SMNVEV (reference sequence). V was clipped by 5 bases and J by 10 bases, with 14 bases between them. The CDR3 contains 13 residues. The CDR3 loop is CASSPPDSLKLFF. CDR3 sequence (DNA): TGTGCCAGCAGTCCACCGGACTCCCTAAAACTGTTTTTT.

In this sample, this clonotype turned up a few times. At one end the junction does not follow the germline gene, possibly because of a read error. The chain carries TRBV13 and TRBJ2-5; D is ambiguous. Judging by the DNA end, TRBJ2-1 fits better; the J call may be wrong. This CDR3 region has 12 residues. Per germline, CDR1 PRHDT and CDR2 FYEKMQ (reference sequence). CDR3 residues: CAGSFRRLEQFF. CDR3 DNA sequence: TGTGCCGGCAGCTTCCGACGCCTGGAGCAGTTCTTC.

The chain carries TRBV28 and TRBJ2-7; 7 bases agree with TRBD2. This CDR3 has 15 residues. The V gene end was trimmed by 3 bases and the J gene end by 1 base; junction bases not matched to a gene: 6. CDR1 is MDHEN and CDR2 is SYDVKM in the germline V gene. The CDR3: CASSFGGSVSYEQYF. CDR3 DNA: TGTGCCAGCAGTTTCGGCGGGAGTGTATCCTACGAGCAGTACTTC.

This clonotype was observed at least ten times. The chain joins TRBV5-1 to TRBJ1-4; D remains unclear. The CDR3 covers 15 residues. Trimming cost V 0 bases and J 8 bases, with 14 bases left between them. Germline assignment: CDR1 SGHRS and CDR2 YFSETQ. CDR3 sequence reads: CASSLDASLGEKLFF. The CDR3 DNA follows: TGCGCCAGCAGCTTGGATGCATCTCTAGGGGAAAAACTGTTTTTT.

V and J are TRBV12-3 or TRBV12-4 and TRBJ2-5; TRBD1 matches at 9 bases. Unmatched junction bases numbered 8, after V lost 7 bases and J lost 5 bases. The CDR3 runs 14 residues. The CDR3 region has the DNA TGTGCCAGCACCCAAGGACAGGGGTGGGAGACCCAGTACTTC. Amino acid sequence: CASTQGQGWETQYF.

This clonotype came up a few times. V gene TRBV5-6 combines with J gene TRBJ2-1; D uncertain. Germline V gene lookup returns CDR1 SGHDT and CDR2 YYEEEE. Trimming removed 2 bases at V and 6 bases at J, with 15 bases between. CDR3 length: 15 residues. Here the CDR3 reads CASSFSWSPSNEQFF. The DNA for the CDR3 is TGTGCCAGCAGCTTTTCTTGGTCTCCGAGCAATGAGCAGTTCTTC.

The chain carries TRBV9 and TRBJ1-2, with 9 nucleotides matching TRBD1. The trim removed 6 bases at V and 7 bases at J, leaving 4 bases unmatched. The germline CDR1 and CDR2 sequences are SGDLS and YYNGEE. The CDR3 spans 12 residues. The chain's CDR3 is CASTTGGGGYTF. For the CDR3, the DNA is TGTGCCAGCACGACAGGGGGAGGTGGCTACACCTTC.